This T cell receptor beta chain was identified in a study of blood T cell repertoires in COVID-19. Whole-study context: The samples span acute and convalescent COVID-19 from the United States, Italy and Spain.

Authors' analysis steps: By means of reference gene primer amplification, nucleated cell counts were estimated. Assay used: immunoSEQ multiplex PCR; TCRdb lists only in-frame clones, some missing. V, J and clone size derive from that table, while D and trimming were established from the DNA sequence. In the table there are 130,000 to 150,000 clones, just under 85% of which are singletons. CDR1 is SNHLY, CDR2 FYNNEI, per germline. This CDR3 region has 13 residues. The junction had 5 bases not matched to a gene; V was cut back by 10 bases and J by 3 bases. The material sequenced was peripheral blood. V usage is TRBV2 and J usage is TRBJ1-4; TRBD1 matches 7 bases. The receptor was derived from a woman aged 35 to 49 with active or convalescent COVID-19. This chain's CDR3 is CATQDRSNEKLFF. In nucleotides, the CDR3 is TGTGCCACCCAGGACAGGTCTAATGAAAAACTGTTTTTT.